What follows are 24 T cell receptor beta chains derived from one specimen sequenced in a study of T cell responses to AZD1222 COVID-19 vaccine. Produced via immunoSEQ multiplex PCR; TCRdb's table is partial and in-frame only. The profile shows more than 80,000 clones, approximately 83% of them singletons. Sequences were derived from peripheral blood, sampled 28 days after the second AZD1222 dose. Every receptor here comes from an adult who received the AZD1222 COVID-19 vaccine.

The chain joins TRBV28 to TRBJ1-5; D not resolved. The CDR3 consists of 13 residues. Germline CDR1 is MDHEN and CDR2 is SYDVKM. V gave up 7 bases and J gave up 1 base, with 8 bases separating them. In nucleotides, the CDR3 is TGTGCCAGCAATTGGGGAAGCAATCAGCCCCAGCATTTT. Translation: CASNWGSNQPQHF.

The rearrangement joins TRBV5-8 to TRBJ1-6; a weak D match, TRBD1 (6 bases). Per the germline V gene, CDR1 is SGHTS and CDR2 is YDEGEE. The CDR3 runs to 16 residues. V was shortened by 2 bases and J by 8 bases, with 17 bases between the two germline ends. CDR3 residues: CASSLSGATVHSPLHF. The CDR3 nucleotides read TGTGCCAGCAGCTTATCGGGGGCTACCGTCCATTCACCCCTCCACTTT.

The genes are TRBV4-1 and TRBJ2-7; D is ambiguous. The V end lost 1 base, the J end lost 6 bases, and 16 bases lay between the germline ends. The CDR3 consists of 15 residues. Per germline, CDR1 MGHRA and CDR2 YSYEKL. The CDR3 nucleotides read TGCGCCAGCAGCCAAGGAGTTGGAATTAGTAGCGAGCAGTACTTC. It yields the protein CASSQGVGISSEQYF.

This rearrangement joins TRBV12-3 or TRBV12-4 to TRBJ2-7, with a tentative D call TRBD1 (6 bases). Deletions cut 3 bases from V and 2 bases from J, with 8 bases between. This CDR3 is 13 amino acids long. CDR3 sequence: CASSLAGAYEQYF. In DNA form, the CDR3 reads TGTGCCAGCAGTTTGGCAGGGGCCTACGAGCAGTACTTC.

The chain carries TRBV2 and TRBJ2-1; no firm D call. CDR1 SNHLY and CDR2 FYNNEI come from the germline V gene. Deletions cut 7 bases from V and 0 bases from J, with 7 bases between. The CDR3 covers 13 residues. As DNA, the CDR3 is TGTGCCAGCACTACGAACTCCTACAATGAGCAGTTCTTC. Protein product: CASTTNSYNEQFF. Drawing the rest from reference TRBV2 and TRBJ2-1, the complete variable domain is EPEVTQTPSHQVTQMGQEVILRCVPISNHLYFYWYRQILGQKVEFLVSFYNNEISEKSEIFDDQFSVERPDGSNFTLKIRSTKLEDSAMYFCASTTNSYNEQFFGPGTRLTVL.

The chain combines TRBV5-1 with TRBJ1-2; D possibly corresponds to TRBD1 (5 bases). Germline V gene lookup returns CDR1 SGHRS and CDR2 YFSETQ. This CDR3 is 15 amino acids long. CDR3: CAMRLKDNIAYGYTF. DNA of the CDR3: TGCGCTATGAGGCTCAAGGACAATATCGCTTATGGCTACACCTTC.

The genes are TRBV5-1 and TRBJ1-1; no firm D call. The V gene lost 4 bases and the J gene lost 1 base, with 17 bases spanning the gap. The CDR3 sequence is 16 residues long. Germline V gene data show CDR1 as SGHRS and CDR2 as YFSETQ. The CDR3, as DNA: TGCGCCAGCAGCCTCCAAGCCTGGGGAGGGAACACTGAAGCTTTCTTT. Protein product: CASSLQAWGGNTEAFF.

The chain is built from TRBV11-2 and TRBJ1-2; D remains unclear. The CDR3 covers 15 residues. Deletions cut 5 bases from V and 8 bases from J, with 21 bases between. The V gene's germline CDR1 is SGHAT and CDR2 FQNNGV. CDR3 loop: CASSTPRTGARGYTF. The DNA for the CDR3 is TGTGCCAGCAGCACTCCGAGGACGGGCGCGCGAGGCTACACCTTC.

This clone was found once. The chain couples TRBV6-5 to TRBJ2-6; D not resolved. The CDR3 loop spans 15 amino acids. Germline lookup yields CDR1 MNHEY and CDR2 SVGAGI. V shed 6 bases and J shed 0 bases, with 9 bases lying between them. CDR3 protein: CASRPWVSGANVLTF. CDR3 nucleotide sequence: TGTGCCAGCAGACCGTGGGTCTCTGGGGCCAACGTCCTGACTTTC.

The gene calls are TRBV7-6 and TRBJ2-7; 10 bases match TRBD1. Germline trimming cut 5 bases from V and 3 bases from J; bases unmatched to any gene: 13. This CDR3 spans 17 amino acids. CDR1 and CDR2 (germline): SGHVS, FNYEAQ. Here the CDR3 DNA reads TGTGCCAGCAGCATCACCGGGACAGGGGTCCCATACTACGAGCAGTACTTC. Translation: CASSITGTGVPYYEQYF.

The chain employs TRBV7-9 and TRBJ1-3; unclear D gene. The CDR3 loop spans 16 amino acids. The germline gives CDR1 SEHNR, CDR2 FQNEAQ (reference sequence). Trimming removed 5 bases from V and 2 bases from J, with 16 bases in between. The CDR3 DNA follows: TGTGCCAGCAGCCCCCCCGGATATAGGACTGGAAACACCATATATTTT. As protein: CASSPPGYRTGNTIYF.

The rearrangement uses TRBV5-5 and TRBJ2-5, with a possible D match to TRBD1 (6 bases). The CDR3 length is 14 residues. CDR1 SGHKS and CDR2 YYEKEE come from the germline V gene (reference sequence). Trimming cost V 4 bases and J 2 bases, with 12 bases left between them. This chain's CDR3 is CASSIRQAQETQYF. The DNA for the CDR3 is TGTGCCAGCAGCATTAGACAGGCGCAAGAGACCCAGTACTTC.

J is TRBJ1-1 and V is TRBV7-9; D uncertain. The CDR3 is 16 amino acids. Germline CDR1 SEHNR, CDR2 FQNEAQ (reference sequence). The V end was cut by 1 base, the J end by 2 bases, with 14 bases between. The CDR3 DNA sequence: TGTGCCAGCAGCTTAGAACGGGCGTGGACTAACACTGAAGCTTTCTTT. Its translation: CASSLERAWTNTEAFF.

The J gene is TRBJ2-7, the V gene TRBV6-1; 9 positions agree with TRBD2. Germline CDR1 and CDR2: MNHNS and SASEGT. The CDR3 has 15 residues. V dropped 2 bases and J dropped 4; count of bases not matched to a gene: 6. The CDR3 DNA follows: TGTGCCAGCAGTGAAAGGCGGGAGGGCCCTTACGAGCAGTACTTC. This codes for CASSERREGPYEQYF.

This chain connects TRBV12-3 or TRBV12-4 to TRBJ2-7; D not resolved. The CDR3 loop spans 12 amino acids. The V end was cut by 3 bases, the J end by 0 bases, with 3 bases between. The CDR3 DNA follows: TGTGCCAGCAGTTTGGTCTCCTACGAGCAGTACTTC. It encodes CASSLVSYEQYF.

On this clone itself: This CDR3 is also generated by other DNA sequences in the sample. The V and J genes are TRBV19 and TRBJ1-2, with D hard to call. Germline CDR1 reads LNHDA; CDR2 reads SQIVND (reference sequence). V lost 3 bases, J lost 4 bases, and 6 bases lay in between. The CDR3 spans 12 residues. The CDR3 DNA follows: TGTGCCAGTAGTATTTCCGGCTATGGCTACACCTTC. Protein: CASSISGYGYTF.

V usage is TRBV28 and J usage is TRBJ1-2, with D possibly TRBD1 on 5 matching bases. Trimming took off 5 bases at V and 2 bases at J, with 12 bases between the two ends. Germline lookup yields CDR1 MDHEN and CDR2 SYDVKM. The CDR3 runs 14 residues. The DNA for the CDR3 is TGTGCCAGCAGTGTCCCTCAGGGAAACTATGGCTACACCTTC. It translates to CASSVPQGNYGYTF.

This clone came up once. This rearrangement joins TRBV28 to TRBJ1-4; 9 bases map to TRBD1. Germline CDR1 reads MDHEN; CDR2 reads SYDVKM. The CDR3 has 14 amino acids. The ends lost 4 bases at V and 5 bases at J; junction bases unmatched: 2. The chain's CDR3 is CASSSGTGNEKLFF. The CDR3 DNA sequence: TGTGCCAGCAGTTCCGGGACAGGGAATGAAAAACTGTTTTTT.

Turning to this clone: The same CDR3 also results from other DNA sequences found in this sample. The genes are TRBV18 and TRBJ1-6; D is undetermined. Germline-derived CDR1 and CDR2 are KGHSH and LQKENI. The length of the CDR3 is 15 residues. Trimming pared 0 bases from V and 5 bases from J, leaving 8 bases between. The CDR3 region is CASSPPAGDNSPLHF. As DNA, the CDR3 is TGTGCCAGCTCACCACCTGCAGGTGATAATTCACCCCTCCACTTT.

The rearrangement joins TRBV12-3 or TRBV12-4 to TRBJ1-4; possible D gene TRBD1, 6 bases. This CDR3 is built from 13 residues. The V end lost 5 bases, the J end lost 5 bases, and 9 bases lay between the germline ends. As DNA, the CDR3 is TGTGCCAGCAGTAGGGGGGGGAATGAAAAACTGTTTTTT. Its protein is CASSRGGNEKLFF.

This clone has only one observation. J is TRBJ2-1 and V is TRBV7-3, with D uncertain. The length of the CDR3 is 15 residues. V dropped 0 bases and J dropped 2 bases, with 8 bases sitting between them. Looked up from germline, CDR1 is SGHTA and CDR2 is FQGTGA. The CDR3 protein is CASSLTHGPYNEQFF. For the CDR3, the DNA is TGTGCCAGCAGCTTAACTCATGGCCCCTACAATGAGCAGTTCTTC.

The rearrangement links TRBV2 to TRBJ1-2; weak D call: TRBD1 (5 bases). Per the germline V gene, CDR1 is SNHLY and CDR2 is FYNNEI. V was pared by 0 bases and J by 7 bases, with 21 bases between. This CDR3 region has 17 residues. This CDR3 is CASSEARGEGRKIGYTF. The CDR3 nucleotides read TGTGCCAGCAGTGAAGCGCGAGGGGAGGGGAGGAAAATTGGCTACACCTTC.

This clone was seen a handful of times. The V gene is TRBV3-1 (or the pseudogene TRBV3-2), the J gene TRBJ1-5; D might be TRBD1 (5 bases). V was clipped by 4 bases and J by 6 bases, with 10 bases between them. Germline CDR1 and CDR2: LGHDT and YNNKEL (reference sequence). The CDR3 is 13 amino acids. For the CDR3, the DNA is TGTGCCAGCAGCCCCTCGGGGGGTCAGCCCCAGCATTTT. Translating gives CASSPSGGQPQHF.

The CDR3 sequence is CASSAGGTGGLADTQYF. The CDR3 bases are TGTGCCAGTAGTGCAGGGGGAACAGGTGGGCTCGCAGATACGCAGTATTTT. V and J are TRBV19 and TRBJ2-3; 7 positions match TRBD1. CDR1 is LNHDA, CDR2 SQIVND, per germline (reference sequence). The V and J ends lost 5 bases and 4 bases, in that order; junction bases with no gene match: 15. The CDR3 length is 17 residues.